This T cell receptor (beta chain) was observed in a study of T cell responses to AZD1222 COVID-19 vaccine. This clone was found a few times. Germline V gene lookup returns CDR1 SGDLS and CDR2 YYNGEE. V lost 0 bases and J lost 4, with 10 bases in between. The CDR3 sequence is 14 residues long. Sequenced by immunoSEQ multiplex PCR; TCRdb stores in-frame clones only, minus some. Of 95,000 to 150,000 clones listed, about 88% are singletons. The rearrangement joins TRBV9 to TRBJ2-5; tentatively, D is TRBD1 (6 bases). Here the sequenced sample was peripheral blood, taken on day 0 of AZD1222 vaccination. This TCR came from an adult in good health. This CDR3 reads CASSVEQGRETQYF. In DNA form, the CDR3 reads TGTGCCAGCAGCGTAGAACAGGGACGAGAGACCCAGTACTTC.